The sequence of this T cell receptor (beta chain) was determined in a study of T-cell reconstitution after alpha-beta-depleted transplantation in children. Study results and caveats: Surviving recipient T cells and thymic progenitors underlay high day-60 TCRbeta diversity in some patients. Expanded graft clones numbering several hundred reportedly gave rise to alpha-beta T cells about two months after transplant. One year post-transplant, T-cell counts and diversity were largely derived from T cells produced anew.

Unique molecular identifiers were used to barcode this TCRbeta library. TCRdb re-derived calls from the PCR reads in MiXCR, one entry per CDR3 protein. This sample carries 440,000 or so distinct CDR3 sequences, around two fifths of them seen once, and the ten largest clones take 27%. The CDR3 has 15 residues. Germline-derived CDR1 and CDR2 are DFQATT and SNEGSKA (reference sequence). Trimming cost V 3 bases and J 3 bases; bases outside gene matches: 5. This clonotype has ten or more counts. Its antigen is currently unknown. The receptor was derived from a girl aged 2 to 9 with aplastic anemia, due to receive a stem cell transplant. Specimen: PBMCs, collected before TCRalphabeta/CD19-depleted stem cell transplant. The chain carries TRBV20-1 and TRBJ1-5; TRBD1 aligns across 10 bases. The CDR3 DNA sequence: TGCAGTGCTAGTTCGGGACAGGGGTCCAATCAGCCCCAGCATTTT. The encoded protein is CSASSGQGSNQPQHF.